This record concerns one T cell receptor (beta chain) sequence. The data were obtained in a study of technical replicates of blood from a few donors. Germline-derived CDR1 and CDR2 are MNHEY and SMNVEV (reference sequence). The CDR3 has 13 residues. J lost 2 bases, V lost 6 bases, and 3 bases had no gene match. Clones were sequenced by immunoSEQ multiplex PCR, and TCRdb holds only the in-frame ones, with some missing. The sample includes 68,000 or so clones, about 97% seen only once; the top ten take about 0.3%. The receptor was derived from a human donor in good health. The chain links TRBV27 to TRBJ1-1; 7 bases fit TRBD1. Source material: T cells isolated from PBMCs. CDR3 residues: CASRTGSNTEAFF. CDR3 coding DNA: TGTGCCAGCAGGACAGGGTCTAACACTGAAGCTTTCTTT.